A single T cell receptor (beta chain) is shown here with its context. The antigen is not known. This sample is part of a study of OX40 agonist ivuxolimab in advanced cancers. The overall study: Mean age around 60 years, range about 23 to 85; nearly 85% male.

Study-level points and caveats: Clones of CD4+ and CD8+ blood T cells grew by week 6 at doses of 0.1 to 3.0 mg/kg.

Libraries were prepared by immunoSEQ multiplex PCR; TCRdb keeps only in-frame clonotypes and omits some of them. The sample lists tens of thousands of clones, approximately 89% occurring once. Germline V gene sequence: CDR1 WSHSY, CDR2 SAAADI. Unmatched junction bases numbered 3, after V lost 0 bases and J lost 2 bases. The CDR3 contains 16 residues. This rearrangement joins TRBV10-2 to TRBJ2-7, with TRBD2 identical over 11 bases. Material: CD4+ or CD8+ T cells sorted from blood, obtained in a trial of the OX40 agonist ivuxolimab. The receptor's source is an adult with an advanced solid tumor such as melanoma, head and neck, liver or kidney cancer. The CDR3 bases are TGCGCCAGCAGTGAGTCTAGCGGGGGGGCGGCCTACGAGCAGTACTTC. Its translation is CASSESSGGAAYEQYF.